Sequencing of this T cell receptor beta chain was carried out in a study of control samples from healthy donors and cancer patients. Measured with immunoSEQ multiplex PCR; TCRdb has only the in-frame clones, and not every one. The sample includes approximately 140,000 clones, more than 90% of them seen just once. Per germline, CDR1 SGHRS and CDR2 YFSETQ. Trimming pared 0 bases from V and 8 bases from J, leaving 9 bases between. The length of the CDR3 is 13 residues. The specimen was blood. This chain links TRBV5-1 with TRBJ2-1, with D perhaps matching TRBD1 (5 bases). This TCR was recovered from a man aged 30-40 years in good health. CDR3 coding DNA: TGCGCCAGCAGCTTGGCCTGGGGCGATGAGCAGTTCTTC. Translation gives CASSLAWGDEQFF.